Presented here are 29 T cell receptor beta chains from one specimen sequenced in a study of PD-1 blockade in classical Hodgkin lymphoma. Relapse after autologous stem cell transplantation occurred in every patient, and brentuximab vedotin exposure varied. Sequenced by immunoSEQ multiplex PCR; TCRdb stores in-frame clones only, minus some. Among roughly 81,000 clones listed, around 90% were seen once. The sample here was peripheral blood mononuclear cells (PBMCs), taken before the second cycle of nivolumab. Receptor source: a human donor with classical Hodgkin lymphoma.

The rearrangement links TRBV27 to TRBJ2-5; 7 bases fit TRBD2. Germline values: CDR1 MNHEY, CDR2 SMNVEV (reference sequence). The CDR3 length is 15 residues. V lost 0 bases to trimming and J lost 4 bases; unmatched junction nucleotides: 5. CDR3 sequence: CASSLSAGLGETQYF. CDR3 DNA: TGTGCCAGCAGTTTATCAGCGGGATTGGGAGAGACCCAGTACTTC.

J is TRBJ1-5 and V is TRBV28; D is unclear. Per germline, CDR1 MDHEN and CDR2 SYDVKM. The V end was cut by 4 bases, the J end by 7 bases, with 5 bases between. This CDR3 has 11 amino acids. The CDR3 nucleotides are TGTGCCAGCAGTTCCGGGCAGCCCCAGCATTTT. It codes for CASSSGQPQHF.

The V gene is TRBV2, the J gene TRBJ1-1, with D uncertain. Trimming cost V 6 bases and J 4 bases, with 15 bases left between them. This CDR3 contains 14 residues. Germline V gene sequence: CDR1 SNHLY, CDR2 FYNNEI. Written as DNA, the CDR3 is TGTGCCAGCAGCACACACGTAATGGGCACTGAAGCTTTCTTT. It translates to CASSTHVMGTEAFF. Filled out from reference TRBV2 and TRBJ1-1, the complete variable domain reads EPEVTQTPSHQVTQMGQEVILRCVPISNHLYFYWYRQILGQKVEFLVSFYNNEISEKSEIFDDQFSVERPDGSNFTLKIRSTKLEDSAMYFCASSTHVMGTEAFFGQGTRLTVV.

The chain has TRBV6-5 and TRBJ1-1; D not certain. This CDR3 is built from 16 residues. V dropped 1 base and J dropped 1 base, with 13 bases sitting between them. CDR1 and CDR2 (germline): MNHEY, SVGAGI. CDR3 region: CASSYYGPGTNTEAFF. CDR3 in DNA: TGTGCCAGCAGTTACTATGGCCCGGGCACGAACACTGAAGCTTTCTTT.

The V gene is TRBV5-1, the J gene TRBJ2-7; 8 nucleotides align to TRBD2. The J segment lost 7 bases and the V segment lost 1 base, leaving 25 bases of the junction unmatched. There are 20 residues in the CDR3. CDR1 and CDR2 (germline): SGHRS, YFSETQ. CDR3 bases: TGCGCCAGCAGCTTGACCGAGAATGGTGGGGTCGGGAGGGCCTTGAGGGAGCAGTACTTC. Its protein product is CASSLTENGGVGRALREQYF.

The rearrangement links TRBV18 to TRBJ2-5, with D hard to call. V gave up 0 bases and J gave up 1 base, with 6 bases separating them. CDR1 is KGHSH, CDR2 LQKENI, per germline. The CDR3 contains 14 residues. CDR3 coding DNA: TGTGCCAGCTCACCACCCCAGGCCCAAGAGACCCAGTACTTC. Residues: CASSPPQAQETQYF.

J is TRBJ2-3 and V is TRBV2, with 12 nucleotides matching TRBD2. In germline, CDR1 is SNHLY, CDR2 FYNNEI. The V and J ends lost 1 base and 4 bases, in that order; junction bases with no gene match: 3. The CDR3 runs 16 residues. In nucleotides, the CDR3 is TGTGCCAGCAGTGAAGGACTAGCGGGAGAATCAGATACGCAGTATTTT. Its translation: CASSEGLAGESDTQYF.

V usage is TRBV7-8 and J usage is TRBJ2-1; 8 positions match TRBD2. CDR1 SGHVS and CDR2 FQNEAQ come from the germline V gene. The CDR3 is 15 amino acids. V was clipped by 10 bases and J by 6 bases; unmatched bases: 14. The CDR3: CANKRLSGGPNEQFF. The CDR3 nucleotides are TGTGCCAATAAAAGACTCTCGGGAGGGCCCAATGAGCAGTTCTTC.

This chain uses TRBV7-9 with TRBJ2-3; perhaps D is TRBD1 or TRBD2 (5 bases each). Germline-derived CDR1 and CDR2 are SEHNR and FQNEAQ (reference sequence). CDR3 length equals 13 residues. V lost 4 bases to trimming and J lost 1 base, with 6 bases between them. DNA for the CDR3: TGTGCCAGCAGCTGGGGACGCACAGATACGCAGTATTTT. Translated, it gives CASSWGRTDTQYF.

The J gene is TRBJ1-2, the V gene TRBV18, with TRBD1 as a possible D gene (5 bases). Trimming cost V 0 bases and J 8 bases, with 10 bases left between them. Germline V lookup: CDR1 KGHSH, CDR2 LQKENI. The CDR3 contains 13 residues. DNA of the CDR3: TGTGCCAGCTCACCACCAATCAGGGAAGGCTACACCTTC. Amino acids: CASSPPIREGYTF.

The chain joins TRBV7-9 to TRBJ1-3; 8 bases match TRBD1. The CDR3 extends over 15 amino acids. Losses at the gene ends were 5 bases for V and 3 bases for J; bases not matched to a gene: 6. Germline V gene sequence: CDR1 SEHNR, CDR2 FQNEAQ (reference sequence). This CDR3 reads CASSPPGQGGNTIYF. The CDR3 bases are TGTGCCAGCAGCCCTCCAGGACAGGGTGGAAACACCATATATTTT.

This clone occurred a few times. The chain is built from TRBV4-2 and TRBJ2-1, with 10 bases aligning to TRBD2. The length of the CDR3 is 15 residues. The J segment lost 10 bases and the V segment lost 7 bases, leaving 13 bases of the junction unmatched. Germline-derived CDR1 and CDR2 are LGHNA and YNFKEQ. The CDR3 sequence: CASTSGLAGVQEQFF. CDR3 in DNA: TGTGCCAGCACCTCTGGCCTAGCGGGAGTACAAGAGCAGTTCTTC.

The J gene is TRBJ2-7, the V gene TRBV18, with D perhaps being TRBD1 or TRBD2 (5 bases each). The CDR3 length is 14 residues. CDR1 and CDR2 from the germline V gene are KGHSH and LQKENI. V lost 2 bases and J lost 1, with 9 bases in between. CDR3 in amino acids: CASSPGTLSYEQYF. CDR3 nucleotide sequence: TGTGCCAGCTCACCAGGGACGCTTTCCTACGAGCAGTACTTC.

This clone was seen more than once but under ten times. This rearrangement joins TRBV6-5 to TRBJ1-2; D unclear. The CDR3 has 15 amino acids. V was cut by 5 bases and J by 4 bases, with 17 bases left in between. In germline, CDR1 is MNHEY, CDR2 SVGAGI. The CDR3 DNA reads TGTGCCAGCAGTCCCATATCAGGTGGCGTCTATGGCTACACCTTC. This encodes CASSPISGGVYGYTF.

This chain connects TRBV28 to TRBJ1-5; a weak D match, TRBD1 (6 bases). Trimming shortened V by 2 bases and J by 0 bases, and 11 bases separated the two germline ends. In germline, CDR1 is MDHEN, CDR2 SYDVKM. The length of the CDR3 is 16 residues. CDR3 sequence (DNA): TGTGCCAGCAGTTTACCGGACAGATATAGCAATCAGCCCCAGCATTTT. This codes for CASSLPDRYSNQPQHF.

This clone appeared once. This sequence joins TRBV19 and TRBJ1-5, with 7 nucleotides matching TRBD1. CDR3 length equals 15 residues. V lost 6 bases to trimming and J lost 0 bases; unmatched junction nucleotides: 5. Per germline, CDR1 LNHDA and CDR2 SQIVND (reference sequence). Written as DNA, the CDR3 is TGTGCCAGTAGGGACAGGACTTATAGCAATCAGCCCCAGCATTTT. Encoded protein: CASRDRTYSNQPQHF.

V and J are TRBV28 and TRBJ1-5; the match to TRBD1 covers 9 bases. The CDR3 sequence is 16 residues long. V shed 5 bases and J 2 bases; nucleotides not matched to a gene: 7. Per germline, CDR1 MDHEN and CDR2 SYDVKM. Here the CDR3 reads CASSLGQGQGNQPQHF. Here the CDR3 DNA reads TGTGCCAGCAGTCTCGGACAGGGGCAGGGCAATCAGCCCCAGCATTTT.

This sequence joins TRBV7-9 and TRBJ2-7; D ambiguous. V was trimmed by 6 bases and J by 5 bases, leaving 11 bases between them. Germline V gives CDR1 SEHNR, CDR2 FQNEAQ (reference sequence). The CDR3 covers 12 residues. CDR3 sequence: CASSSQVDEQYF. CDR3 sequence (DNA): TGTGCCAGCAGTTCCCAGGTGGACGAGCAGTACTTC.

The V and J genes are TRBV5-4 and TRBJ2-1; D is possibly TRBD2 (5 bases). The CDR3 is made up of 13 amino acids. Trimming shortened V by 4 bases and J by 9 bases, and 14 bases separated the two germline ends. The germline V gene has CDR1 SGHNT and CDR2 YYREEE (reference sequence). CDR3 DNA sequence: TGTGCCAGCAGCCCCCCCGGAGGTCGTGAGCAGTTCTTC. Protein: CASSPPGGREQFF.

The rearrangement links TRBV2 to TRBJ1-5, with D hard to call. Trimming pared 5 bases from V and 0 bases from J, leaving 14 bases between. The CDR3 has 16 residues. Per the germline V gene, CDR1 is SNHLY and CDR2 is FYNNEI. The CDR3 coding sequence is TGTGCCAGCAGTCCTCCCGAGTTGGATAGCAATCAGCCCCAGCATTTT. Amino acid sequence: CASSPPELDSNQPQHF.

The gene calls are TRBV19 and TRBJ2-2, with 11 bases fitting TRBD1. CDR1 is LNHDA, CDR2 SQIVND, per germline (reference sequence). The ends lost 5 bases at V and 2 bases at J; junction bases unmatched: 10. This CDR3 spans 18 amino acids. CDR3 DNA: TGTGCCAGTAGTCTTTATAGCGGACAGGGGGCAAACACCGGGGAGCTGTTTTTT. Its translation is CASSLYSGQGANTGELFF.

This clone was observed a few times. The gene calls are TRBV9 and TRBJ2-3; 8 nucleotides line up with TRBD2. Germline assignment: CDR1 SGDLS and CDR2 YYNGEE. V lost 3 bases to trimming and J lost 2 bases; unmatched junction nucleotides: 8. This CDR3 is 16 amino acids long. CDR3 bases: TGTGCCAGCAGCGCGGGGAGCGGGAGATACACAGATACGCAGTATTTT. Encoded protein: CASSAGSGRYTDTQYF.

This clone was picked up a small number of times. The chain carries TRBV28 and TRBJ2-1, with D perhaps TRBD2 (5 bases). The V end lost 9 bases, the J end lost 10 bases, and 25 bases lay between the germline ends. CDR3 length: 15 amino acids. The V gene's germline CDR1 is MDHEN and CDR2 SYDVKM. The DNA for the CDR3 is TGTGCCAGTCAGTTCGGGCTAGCCTCCGAGGTCGAGCAGTTCTTC. Protein product: CASQFGLASEVEQFF. Using reference TRBV28 and TRBJ2-1 for the parts outside the CDR3, the full variable domain is DVKVTQSSRYLVKRTGEKVFLECVQDMDHENMFWYRQDPGLGLRLIYFSYDVKMKEKGDIPEGYSVSREKKERFSLILESASTNQTSMYLCASQFGLASEVEQFFGPGTRLTVL.

The chain is built from TRBV28 and TRBJ2-7; D call uncertain. The germline gives CDR1 MDHEN, CDR2 SYDVKM. The ends were cut back, 2 bases at V and 6 bases at J, with 11 bases in the middle. The CDR3 has 13 amino acids. DNA for the CDR3: TGTGCCAGCAGTTTAGCGAGAGCCTCCGAGCAGTACTTC. Translating it yields CASSLARASEQYF. Complete variable domain (other parts from reference TRBV28 and TRBJ2-7): DVKVTQSSRYLVKRTGEKVFLECVQDMDHENMFWYRQDPGLGLRLIYFSYDVKMKEKGDIPEGYSVSREKKERFSLILESASTNQTSMYLCASSLARASEQYFGPGTRLTVT.

The V and J genes are TRBV4-1 and TRBJ2-5, with a possible D match to TRBD2 (6 bases). The germline CDR1 and CDR2 sequences are MGHRA and YSYEKL. Trimming took 1 base from V and 5 from J, leaving 11 bases between them. The CDR3 has 14 amino acids. CDR3 sequence reads: CASSQGGGGETQYF. In nucleotides, the CDR3 is TGCGCCAGCAGCCAAGGGGGAGGTGGGGAGACCCAGTACTTC.

This chain connects TRBV5-1 to TRBJ1-3; 8 nucleotides match TRBD1. This CDR3 is 14 amino acids long. Germline V gene data show CDR1 as SGHRS and CDR2 as YFSETQ. V was pared by 4 bases and J by 4 bases, with 4 bases of the junction left unmatched. In nucleotides, the CDR3 is TGCGCCAGCAGCAGTACAGGGGGAGGAAACACCATATATTTT. Translated: CASSSTGGGNTIYF.

This sequence joins TRBV28 and TRBJ2-2, with D perhaps TRBD1 or TRBD2 (5 bases each). The CDR3 runs to 16 residues. Trimming removed 2 bases from V and 2 bases from J, with 12 bases in between. Germline CDR1 and CDR2: MDHEN and SYDVKM. CDR3 sequence reads: CASSLEEDTNTGELFF. The CDR3 region has the DNA TGTGCCAGCAGTTTAGAGGAGGACACTAACACCGGGGAGCTGTTTTTT. The entire variable domain, with the rest obtained from reference TRBV28 and TRBJ2-2, is as follows: DVKVTQSSRYLVKRTGEKVFLECVQDMDHENMFWYRQDPGLGLRLIYFSYDVKMKEKGDIPEGYSVSREKKERFSLILESASTNQTSMYLCASSLEEDTNTGELFFGEGSRLTVL.

This clone was picked up a small number of times. This chain links TRBV30 with TRBJ1-1, with D possibly matching TRBD1 (6 bases). The CDR3 loop spans 13 amino acids. Germline lookup yields CDR1 GTSNPN and CDR2 SVGIG (reference sequence). Trimming cost V 0 bases and J 9 bases, with 14 bases left between them. The CDR3 sequence: CAWSVNTGTQAFF. The CDR3 bases are TGTGCCTGGAGTGTCAACACCGGGACACAAGCTTTCTTT.

The V gene is TRBV27, the J gene TRBJ2-1; 12 nucleotides match TRBD2. V lost 3 bases and J lost 6; bases outside the gene matches: 9. The CDR3 is 17 amino acids. Germline CDR1 and CDR2: MNHEY and SMNVEV (reference sequence). This CDR3 reads CASSFLPSGRGGNEQFF. The CDR3 DNA sequence: TGTGCCAGCAGTTTCTTGCCTAGCGGGAGGGGGGGCAATGAGCAGTTCTTC.